A selection of T cell receptor beta chains follows, all from one sample in a study of shared clonotypes between healthy human individuals. The data were produced by immunoSEQ multiplex PCR, yet TCRdb's version contains in-frame clones alone and is incomplete. Altogether a few million clones are present, roughly 92% being singletons, with the ten largest covering 0.37%. The source material was naive CD4+ T cells from PBMCs. The source is a man between 18 and 35 years old in good health. Some clones in this sample may be carry-over from other donors' samples. Each CDR3 is given with its conserved first and last residue. D genes are given only for firm matches. The size entry is marked missing in some rows and otherwise reads once, few, many or a size class.

cdr3_nt,cdr3_aa,clone_size,d_call,v_call,j_call,cdr3_length
TGTGCCAGCAGCTTAGGGGGACAGCTAATGGCCCAGTACTTC,CASSLGGQLMAQYF,.,TRBD1,TRBV7-9,TRBJ2-5,14
TGCGCCAGCAGCTTGGAACCGACGGAGGGTCCCCAGCATTTT,CASSLEPTEGPQHF,.,.,TRBV5-1,TRBJ1-5,14
TGCGCCAGCAGCCCGGGGAGGGGGGACAATGAGCAGTTCTTC,CASSPGRGDNEQFF,.,.,TRBV4-3,TRBJ2-1,14
TGCAGCGAAGACTACGGACCGAGAAGCTACGAGCAGTACTTC,CSEDYGPRSYEQYF,.,.,TRBV29-1,TRBJ2-7,14
TGTGCCAGCAGCTTCCCCGGGTACAATGAGCAGTTCTTC,CASSFPGYNEQFF,.,.,TRBV5-4,TRBJ2-1,13
TGCGCCAGCAGTCTGGCTCAAGAGACCCAGTACTTC,CASSLAQETQYF,.,.,TRBV5-1,TRBJ2-5,12
TGCGCCAGCAGCGGCGGACTAGCGGGAAACACCGGGGAGCTGTTTTTT,CASSGGLAGNTGELFF,.,TRBD2,TRBV5-1,TRBJ2-2,16
TGTGCCAGCTCACCAGGCCTAGCGGACTACAATGAGCAGTTCTTC,CASSPGLADYNEQFF,.,TRBD2,TRBV18,TRBJ2-1,15
TGTGCCAGCAGTGAATCGGCAGGACAGGGGAGCACTGAAGCTTTCTTT,CASSESAGQGSTEAFF,once,TRBD1,TRBV25-1,TRBJ1-1,16
TGTGCCAGCTCACCGGACAGGGTTGGTCAAGAGACCCAGTACTTC,CASSPDRVGQETQYF,.,TRBD1,TRBV18,TRBJ2-5,15
TGTGCCAGCAGGGTGCCCGGGACTAACAATGAGCAGTTCTTC,CASRVPGTNNEQFF,.,TRBD2,TRBV11-2,TRBJ2-1,14
TGTGCCTGGAGTAGAGAGACCCAGTACTTC,CAWSRETQYF,.,.,TRBV30,TRBJ2-5,10
TGTGCCAGCAGCCTTTTCCCCGCCGGGGGTACGCAGTATTTT,CASSLFPAGGTQYF,once,.,TRBV7-3,TRBJ2-3,14